The T cell receptor beta chain described here comes from a study of OX40 agonist ivuxolimab in advanced cancers. Study results and limitations: Expanded clones belonging to CD8+ T cells outnumbered, on average, those of CD4+.

The V gene's germline CDR1 is MNHEY and CDR2 SVGAGI. The CDR3 is 11 amino acids. V lost 3 bases and J 8 bases, leaving 7 bases between the germline ends. Generated by immunoSEQ multiplex PCR, the TCRdb table keeps only in-frame clones and is missing some. The table lists roughly 73,000 clones, roughly 80% of them singletons. As regards this clone: The antigen is not known.

The sequenced sample was CD4+ or CD8+ T cells sorted from blood, obtained in a trial of the OX40 agonist ivuxolimab. The source of this sequence is an adult with an advanced solid tumor such as melanoma, head and neck, liver or kidney cancer. The chain couples TRBV6-5 to TRBJ1-1; a possible D gene is TRBD1 (5 bases). The CDR3 spells CASSYNREAFF. The CDR3 region has the DNA TGTGCCAGCAGTTATAACAGGGAAGCTTTCTTT.